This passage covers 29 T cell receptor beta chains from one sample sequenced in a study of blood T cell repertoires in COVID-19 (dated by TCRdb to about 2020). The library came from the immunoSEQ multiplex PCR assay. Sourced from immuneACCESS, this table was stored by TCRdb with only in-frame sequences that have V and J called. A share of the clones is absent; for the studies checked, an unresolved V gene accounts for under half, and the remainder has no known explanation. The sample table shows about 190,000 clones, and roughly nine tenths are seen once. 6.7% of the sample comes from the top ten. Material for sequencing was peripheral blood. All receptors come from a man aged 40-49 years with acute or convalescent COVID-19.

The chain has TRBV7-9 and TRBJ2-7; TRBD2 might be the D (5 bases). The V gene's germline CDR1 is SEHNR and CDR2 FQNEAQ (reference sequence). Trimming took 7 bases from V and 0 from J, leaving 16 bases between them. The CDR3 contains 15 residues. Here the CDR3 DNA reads TGTGCCAGCAACGCCCCCGTAACTAGCTCCTACGAGCAGTACTTC. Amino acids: CASNAPVTSSYEQYF.

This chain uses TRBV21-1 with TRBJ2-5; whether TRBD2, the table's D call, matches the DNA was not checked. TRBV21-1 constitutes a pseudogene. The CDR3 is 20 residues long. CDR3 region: CASSKFIPGLLFALNETQYF. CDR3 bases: TGTGCCAGCAGCAAATTTATTCCCGGACTATTATTCGCACTTAACGAGACCCAGTACTTC.

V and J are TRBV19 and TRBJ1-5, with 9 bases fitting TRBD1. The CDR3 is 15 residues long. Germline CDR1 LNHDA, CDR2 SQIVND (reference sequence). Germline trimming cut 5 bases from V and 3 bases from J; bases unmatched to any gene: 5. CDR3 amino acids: CASSGTGFVNQPQHF. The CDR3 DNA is TGTGCCAGTAGTGGGACAGGGTTTGTCAATCAGCCCCAGCATTTT.

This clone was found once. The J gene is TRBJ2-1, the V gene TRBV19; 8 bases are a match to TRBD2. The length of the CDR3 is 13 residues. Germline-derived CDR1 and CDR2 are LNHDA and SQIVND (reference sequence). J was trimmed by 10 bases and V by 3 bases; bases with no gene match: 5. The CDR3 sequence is CASSMPGLGEQFF. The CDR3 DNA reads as TGTGCCAGTAGTATGCCGGGACTAGGAGAGCAGTTCTTC.

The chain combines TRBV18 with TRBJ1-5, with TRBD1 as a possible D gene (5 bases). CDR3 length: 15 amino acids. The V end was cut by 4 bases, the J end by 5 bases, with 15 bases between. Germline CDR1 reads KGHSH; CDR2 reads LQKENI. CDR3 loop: CASSLSGNVDQPQHF. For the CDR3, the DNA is TGTGCCAGCTCACTTTCAGGGAATGTCGATCAGCCCCAGCATTTT. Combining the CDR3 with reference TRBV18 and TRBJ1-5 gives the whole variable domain NAGVMQNPRHLVRRRGQEARLRCSPMKGHSHVYWYRQLPEEGLKFMVYLQKENIIDESGMPKERFSAEFPKEGPSILRIQQVVRGDSAAYFCASSLSGNVDQPQHFGDGTRLSIL.

The CDR3 loop is CASSPGTGDTEAFF. DNA of the CDR3: TGTGCCAGCTCACCCGGGACAGGGGACACTGAAGCTTTCTTT. The V call is TRBV18, the J call TRBJ1-1; TRBD1 matches at 10 bases. Per germline, CDR1 KGHSH and CDR2 LQKENI. This CDR3 has 14 amino acids. V gave up 3 bases and J gave up 3 bases; unmatched junction bases: 1.

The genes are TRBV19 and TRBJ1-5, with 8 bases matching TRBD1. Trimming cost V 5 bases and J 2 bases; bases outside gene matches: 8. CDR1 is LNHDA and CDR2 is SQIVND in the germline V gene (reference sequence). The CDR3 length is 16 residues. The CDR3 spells CASSLLQGARNQPQHF. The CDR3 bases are TGTGCCAGTAGTTTACTGCAGGGGGCTCGCAATCAGCCCCAGCATTTT.

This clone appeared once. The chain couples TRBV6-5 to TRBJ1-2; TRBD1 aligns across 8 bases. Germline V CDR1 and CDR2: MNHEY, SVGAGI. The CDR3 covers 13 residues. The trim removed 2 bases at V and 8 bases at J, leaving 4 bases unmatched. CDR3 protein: CASSYGTGLGYTF. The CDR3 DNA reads TGTGCCAGCAGTTACGGGACAGGCCTAGGCTACACCTTC.

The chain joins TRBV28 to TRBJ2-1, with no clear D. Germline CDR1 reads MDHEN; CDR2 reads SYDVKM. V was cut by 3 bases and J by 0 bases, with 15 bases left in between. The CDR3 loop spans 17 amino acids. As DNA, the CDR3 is TGTGCCAGCAGTTTCCATCTCTCCGAGAGCTCCTACAATGAGCAGTTCTTC. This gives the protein CASSFHLSESSYNEQFF.

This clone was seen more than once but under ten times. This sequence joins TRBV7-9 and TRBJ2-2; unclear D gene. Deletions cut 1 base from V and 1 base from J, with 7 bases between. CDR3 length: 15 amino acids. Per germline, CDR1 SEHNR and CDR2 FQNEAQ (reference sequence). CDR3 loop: CASSLDNLNTGELFF. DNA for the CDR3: TGTGCCAGCAGCTTAGACAATCTGAACACCGGGGAGCTGTTTTTT.

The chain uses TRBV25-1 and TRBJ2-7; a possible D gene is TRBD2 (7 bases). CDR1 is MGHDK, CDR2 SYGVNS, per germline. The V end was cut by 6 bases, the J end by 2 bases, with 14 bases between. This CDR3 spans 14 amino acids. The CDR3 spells CASRQGGSTYEQYF. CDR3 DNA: TGTGCCAGCAGACAGGGCGGGAGTACCTACGAGCAGTACTTC.

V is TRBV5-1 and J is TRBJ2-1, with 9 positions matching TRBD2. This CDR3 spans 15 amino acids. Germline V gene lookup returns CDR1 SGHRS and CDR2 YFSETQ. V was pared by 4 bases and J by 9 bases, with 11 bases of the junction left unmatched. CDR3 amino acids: CASSMAAGGKVEQFF. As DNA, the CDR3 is TGCGCCAGCAGCATGGCAGCGGGGGGAAAAGTTGAGCAGTTCTTC.

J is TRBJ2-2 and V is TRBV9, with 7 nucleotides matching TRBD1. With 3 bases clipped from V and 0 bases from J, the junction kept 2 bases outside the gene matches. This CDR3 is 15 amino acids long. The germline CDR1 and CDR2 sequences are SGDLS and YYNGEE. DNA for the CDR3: TGTGCCAGCAGCGCAACAGGGGCGAACACCGGGGAGCTGTTTTTT. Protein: CASSATGANTGELFF.

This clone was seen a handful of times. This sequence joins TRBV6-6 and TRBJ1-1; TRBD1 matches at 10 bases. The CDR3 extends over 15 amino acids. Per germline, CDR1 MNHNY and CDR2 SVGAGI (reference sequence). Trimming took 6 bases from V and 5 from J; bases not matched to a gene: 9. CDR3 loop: CASSPRQGAGTEAFF. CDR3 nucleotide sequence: TGTGCCAGCAGCCCACGACAGGGGGCGGGAACTGAAGCTTTCTTT.

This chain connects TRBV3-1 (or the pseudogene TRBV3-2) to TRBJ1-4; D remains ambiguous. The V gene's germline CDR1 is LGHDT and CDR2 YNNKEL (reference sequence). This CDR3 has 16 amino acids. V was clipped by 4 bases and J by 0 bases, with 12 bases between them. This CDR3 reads CASSPRGGATNEKLFF. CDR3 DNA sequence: TGTGCCAGCAGCCCCCGCGGAGGAGCAACTAATGAAAAACTGTTTTTT.

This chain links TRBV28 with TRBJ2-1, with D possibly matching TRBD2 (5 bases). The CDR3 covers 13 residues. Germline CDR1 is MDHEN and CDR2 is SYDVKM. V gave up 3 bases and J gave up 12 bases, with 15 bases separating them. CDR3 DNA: TGTGCCAGCAGTTTTAGCGAGGGAAGAGGGCAGTTCTTC. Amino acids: CASSFSEGRGQFF. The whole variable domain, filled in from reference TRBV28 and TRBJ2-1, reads DVKVTQSSRYLVKRTGEKVFLECVQDMDHENMFWYRQDPGLGLRLIYFSYDVKMKEKGDIPEGYSVSREKKERFSLILESASTNQTSMYLCASSFSEGRGQFFGPGTRLTVL.

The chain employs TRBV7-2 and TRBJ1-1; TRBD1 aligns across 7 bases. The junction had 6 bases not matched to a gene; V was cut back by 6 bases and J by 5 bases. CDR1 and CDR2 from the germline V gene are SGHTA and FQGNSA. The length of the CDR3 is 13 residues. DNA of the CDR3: TGTGCCAGCAGGATACAGGGGATGACTGAAGCTTTCTTT. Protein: CASRIQGMTEAFF.

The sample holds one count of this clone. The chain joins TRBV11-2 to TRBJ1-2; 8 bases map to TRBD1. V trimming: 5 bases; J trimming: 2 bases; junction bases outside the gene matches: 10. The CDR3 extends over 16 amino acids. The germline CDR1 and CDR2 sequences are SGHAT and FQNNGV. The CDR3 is CASSPEGTGQNYGYTF. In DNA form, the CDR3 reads TGTGCCAGCAGCCCGGAAGGGACAGGCCAAAACTATGGCTACACCTTC.

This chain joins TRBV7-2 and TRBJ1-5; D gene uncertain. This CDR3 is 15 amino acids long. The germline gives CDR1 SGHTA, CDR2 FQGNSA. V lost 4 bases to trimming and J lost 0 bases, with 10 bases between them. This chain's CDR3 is CASSSRPYSNQPQHF. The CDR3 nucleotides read TGTGCCAGCAGCTCCAGGCCTTATAGCAATCAGCCCCAGCATTTT.

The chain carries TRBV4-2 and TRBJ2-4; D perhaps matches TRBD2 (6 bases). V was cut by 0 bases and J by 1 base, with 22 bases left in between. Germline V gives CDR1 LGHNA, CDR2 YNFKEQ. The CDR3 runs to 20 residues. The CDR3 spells CASSQDGIVGGNGAKNIQYF. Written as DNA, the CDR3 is TGTGCCAGCAGCCAAGATGGGATAGTCGGGGGAAACGGGGCCAAAAACATTCAGTACTTC.

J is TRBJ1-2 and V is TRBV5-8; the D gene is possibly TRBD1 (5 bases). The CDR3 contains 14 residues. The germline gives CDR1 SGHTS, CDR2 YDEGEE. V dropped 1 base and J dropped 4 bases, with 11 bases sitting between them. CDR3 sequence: CASSLKGPSYGYTF. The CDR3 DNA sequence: TGTGCCAGCAGCTTGAAGGGGCCTAGCTATGGCTACACCTTC.

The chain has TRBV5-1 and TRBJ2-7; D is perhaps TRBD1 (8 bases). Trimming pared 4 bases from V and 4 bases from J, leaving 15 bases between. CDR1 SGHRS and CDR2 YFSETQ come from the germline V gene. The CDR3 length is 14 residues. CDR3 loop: CASSGGQGGYEQYF. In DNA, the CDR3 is TGCGCCAGCAGCGGCGGACAGGGAGGGTACGAGCAGTACTTC.

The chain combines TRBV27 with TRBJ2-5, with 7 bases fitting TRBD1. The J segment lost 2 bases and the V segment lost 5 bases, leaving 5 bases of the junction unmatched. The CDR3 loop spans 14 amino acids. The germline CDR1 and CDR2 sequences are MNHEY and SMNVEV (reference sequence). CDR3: CASSTTGLQETQYF. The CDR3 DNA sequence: TGTGCCAGCAGTACGACAGGGCTTCAAGAGACCCAGTACTTC.

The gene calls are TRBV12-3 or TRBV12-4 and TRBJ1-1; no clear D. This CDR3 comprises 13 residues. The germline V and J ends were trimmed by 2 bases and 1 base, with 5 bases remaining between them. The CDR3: CASSLKRNTEAFF. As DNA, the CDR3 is TGTGCCAGCAGTTTAAAGCGGAACACTGAAGCTTTCTTT.

The CDR3 loop is CAISESRGGETQYF. CDR3 nucleotide sequence: TGTGCCATCAGTGAGTCGAGGGGGGGGGAGACCCAGTACTTC. The chain has TRBV10-3 and TRBJ2-5, with D possibly matching TRBD2 (7 bases). This CDR3 comprises 14 residues. Germline V lookup: CDR1 ENHRY, CDR2 SYGVKD. Deletions cut 0 bases from V and 5 bases from J, with 10 bases between.

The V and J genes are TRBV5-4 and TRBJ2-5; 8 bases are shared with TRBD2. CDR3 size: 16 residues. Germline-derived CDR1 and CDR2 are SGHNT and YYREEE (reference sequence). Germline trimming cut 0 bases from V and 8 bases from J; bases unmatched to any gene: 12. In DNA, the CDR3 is TGTGCCAGCAGCTTGGGAGGGGGGACTAGAGGGTCTACCCAGTACTTC. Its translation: CASSLGGGTRGSTQYF.

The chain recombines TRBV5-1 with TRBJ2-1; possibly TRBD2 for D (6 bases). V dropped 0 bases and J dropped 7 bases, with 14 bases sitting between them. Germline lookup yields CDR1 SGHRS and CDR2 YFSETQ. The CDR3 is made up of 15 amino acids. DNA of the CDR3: TGCGCCAGCAGCTTGGCGGCGGGGTCGAGGAATGAGCAGTTCTTC. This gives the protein CASSLAAGSRNEQFF.

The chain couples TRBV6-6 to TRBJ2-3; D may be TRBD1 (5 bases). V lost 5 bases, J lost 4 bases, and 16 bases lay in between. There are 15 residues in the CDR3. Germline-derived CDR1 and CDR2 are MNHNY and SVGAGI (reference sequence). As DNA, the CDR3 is TGTGCCAGCAGTCCCAGGGCCCTGTCATCAGATACGCAGTATTTT. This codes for CASSPRALSSDTQYF.

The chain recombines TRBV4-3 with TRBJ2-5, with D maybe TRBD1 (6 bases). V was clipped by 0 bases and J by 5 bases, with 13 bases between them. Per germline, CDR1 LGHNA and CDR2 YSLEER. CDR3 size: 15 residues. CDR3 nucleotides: TGCGCCAGCAGCCAAGAAGGTCAGGGGATCGAGACCCAGTACTTC. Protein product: CASSQEGQGIETQYF.